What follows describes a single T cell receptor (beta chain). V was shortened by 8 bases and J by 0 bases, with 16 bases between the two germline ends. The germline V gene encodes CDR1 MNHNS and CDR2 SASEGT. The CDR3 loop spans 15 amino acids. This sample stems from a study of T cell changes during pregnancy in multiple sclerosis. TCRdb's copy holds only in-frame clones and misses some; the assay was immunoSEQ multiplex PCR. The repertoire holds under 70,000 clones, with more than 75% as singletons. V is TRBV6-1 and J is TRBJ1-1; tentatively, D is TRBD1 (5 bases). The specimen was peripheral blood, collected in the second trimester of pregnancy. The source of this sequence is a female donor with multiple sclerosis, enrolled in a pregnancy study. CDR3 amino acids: CASLKGAAMNTEAFF. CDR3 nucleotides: TGTGCCAGCCTAAAAGGGGCAGCGATGAACACTGAAGCTTTCTTT.